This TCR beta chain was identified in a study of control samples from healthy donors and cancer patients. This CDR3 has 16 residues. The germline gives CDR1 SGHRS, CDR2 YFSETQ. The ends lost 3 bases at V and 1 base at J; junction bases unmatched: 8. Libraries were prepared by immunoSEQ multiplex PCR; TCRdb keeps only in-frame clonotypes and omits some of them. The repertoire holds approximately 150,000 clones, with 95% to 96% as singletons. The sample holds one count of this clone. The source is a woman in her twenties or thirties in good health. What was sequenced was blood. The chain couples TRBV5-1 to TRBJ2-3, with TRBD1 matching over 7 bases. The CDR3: CASSSLNRGGTDTQYF. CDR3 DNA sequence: TGCGCCAGCAGCTCGCTCAACAGGGGTGGCACAGATACGCAGTATTTT.